The clone carrying this T cell receptor (beta chain) has only one observation. Its antigen is currently unknown. The V gene's germline CDR1 is LNHDA and CDR2 SQIVND (reference sequence). The V end lost 6 bases, the J end lost 0 bases, and 17 bases lay between the germline ends. The CDR3 sequence is 16 residues long. This record comes from a study of OX40 agonist ivuxolimab in advanced cancers. Study-wide results and caveats: Clonal expansion by week 6 occurred in CD4+ and CD8+ blood T cells (at 0.1 to 3.0 mg/kg).

Clones were sequenced by immunoSEQ multiplex PCR, and TCRdb holds only the in-frame ones, with some missing. The sample carries 45,000 or so clones, 88% recorded once. The chain combines TRBV19 with TRBJ1-1; D unclear. Sample: CD4+ or CD8+ T cells sorted from blood, taken in a trial of the OX40 agonist ivuxolimab. The receptor comes from an adult with an advanced solid tumor such as melanoma, head and neck, liver or kidney cancer. DNA of the CDR3: TGTGCCAGTAGCCCAGACGCGGGGTTAATGAACACTGAAGCTTTCTTT. Its protein product is CASSPDAGLMNTEAFF.